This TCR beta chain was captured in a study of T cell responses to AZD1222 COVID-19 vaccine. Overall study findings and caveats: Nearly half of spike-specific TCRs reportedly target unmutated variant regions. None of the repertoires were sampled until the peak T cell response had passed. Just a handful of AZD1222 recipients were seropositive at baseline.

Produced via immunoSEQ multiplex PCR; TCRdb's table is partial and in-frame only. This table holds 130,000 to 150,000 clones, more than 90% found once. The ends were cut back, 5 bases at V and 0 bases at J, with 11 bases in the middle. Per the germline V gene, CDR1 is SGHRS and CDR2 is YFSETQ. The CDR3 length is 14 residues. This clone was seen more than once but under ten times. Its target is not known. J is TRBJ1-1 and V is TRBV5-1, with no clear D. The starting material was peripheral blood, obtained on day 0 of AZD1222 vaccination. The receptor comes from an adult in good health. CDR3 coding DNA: TGCGCCAGCAGGGGTTCGGACGTGAACACTGAAGCTTTCTTT. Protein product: CASRGSDVNTEAFF.